A single sample gave rise to the 9 T cell receptor beta chains below, sequenced in a study of early T cells in non-severe SARS-CoV-2 infection. MiXCR, run by TCRdb on the 5' RACE reads, gives a single entry per CDR3 protein. The data contain about 89,000 distinct CDR3 sequences, 16% of them seen just once; the ten biggest clones take up 5.1%. The source was whole blood, collected at baseline. The receptors derive from an adult who was a healthcare worker with PCR-confirmed SARS-CoV-2 infection or an uninfected control (not recorded which).

The chain couples TRBV29-1 to TRBJ2-5; D remains unclear. Germline V lookup: CDR1 SQVTM, CDR2 ANQGSEA. V was trimmed by 6 bases and J by 5 bases, leaving 10 bases between them. CDR3 length equals 11 residues. CDR3 sequence reads: CSVRRSETQYF. The CDR3 region has the DNA TGCAGCGTCCGACGGTCGGAGACCCAGTACTTC.

This clonotype was seen ten or more times. This chain connects TRBV13 to TRBJ1-6; no firm D call. Trimming shortened V by 5 bases and J by 6 bases, and 14 bases separated the two germline ends. The length of the CDR3 is 15 residues. The germline CDR1 and CDR2 sequences are PRHDT and FYEKMQ (reference sequence). CDR3 nucleotide sequence: TGTGCCAGCAGCCCGACCGCGGCCCCTAATTCACCCCTCCACTTT. Translating gives CASSPTAAPNSPLHF.

This clonotype occurred a few times. This CDR3 is CASSHSGAYDEQFF. The CDR3 DNA reads TGCGCCAGCAGCCATAGCGGGGCATATGATGAGCAGTTCTTC. This rearrangement joins TRBV5-1 to TRBJ2-1; TRBD2 agrees at 8 bases. This CDR3 region has 14 residues. Germline V gives CDR1 SGHRS, CDR2 YFSETQ. Trimming at V came to 4 bases and at J to 8 bases, leaving 8 bases not matched to a gene.

V is TRBV6-5 and J is TRBJ2-7; tentatively, D is TRBD1 or TRBD2 (5 bases each). CDR1 is MNHEY, CDR2 SVGAGI, per germline. Trimming removed 2 bases at V and 4 bases at J, with 15 bases between. The CDR3 is 15 amino acids. As DNA, the CDR3 is TGTGCCAGCAGTTACGGATCCGGGGCAGAGTACGAGCAGTACTTC. It is translated as CASSYGSGAEYEQYF.

The chain combines TRBV7-6 with TRBJ2-7, with D possibly matching TRBD1 (6 bases). V was clipped by 5 bases and J by 0 bases, with 14 bases between them. CDR1 and CDR2 from the germline V gene are SGHVS and FNYEAQ. The CDR3 spans 15 residues. Here the CDR3 DNA reads TGTGCCAGCAGCCCGGGACACTTCGCCTCCTACGAGCAGTACTTC. Its translation: CASSPGHFASYEQYF.

V and J are TRBV2 and TRBJ1-1; TRBD1 aligns across 9 bases. From germline, CDR1 is SNHLY and CDR2 FYNNEI. V shed 8 bases and J 5 bases; nucleotides not matched to a gene: 12. CDR3 size: 15 residues. The CDR3 bases are TGTGCCAGCGAGAAAATTACAGGGGGCCGTACTGAAGCTTTCTTT. Its translation is CASEKITGGRTEAFF.

As DNA, the CDR3 is TGTGCCAGCAGTTACTACAGGGATGAGCAGTTCTTC. Its protein is CASSYYRDEQFF. The rearrangement joins TRBV7-9 to TRBJ2-1, with a possible D match to TRBD1 (6 bases). This CDR3 spans 12 amino acids. Trimming pared 6 bases from V and 8 bases from J, leaving 11 bases between. Germline assignment: CDR1 SEHNR and CDR2 FQNEAQ (reference sequence).

This clonotype turned up a few times. The CDR3 loop is CASSGTRSYEQYF. For the CDR3, the DNA is TGTGCCAGCAGCGGGACTAGATCGTACGAGCAGTACTTC. The V call is TRBV6-6, the J call TRBJ2-7; 8 bases are a match to TRBD2. V trimming: 6 bases; J trimming: 4 bases; junction bases outside the gene matches: 5. The CDR3 length is 13 residues. Germline assignment: CDR1 MNHNY and CDR2 SVGAGI (reference sequence).

This chain links TRBV27 with TRBJ1-1; a weak D match, TRBD1 (6 bases). CDR3 size: 14 residues. Germline V lookup: CDR1 MNHEY, CDR2 SMNVEV (reference sequence). Trimming pared 5 bases from V and 4 bases from J, leaving 14 bases between. The CDR3 here is CASSPQGTGTEAFF. The CDR3 nucleotides are TGTGCCAGCAGTCCACAGGGTACTGGCACTGAAGCTTTCTTT.